This T cell receptor beta chain was identified in a study of OX40 agonist ivuxolimab in advanced cancers. Turning to the overall study: Ivuxolimab was an agonistic, fully human IgG2 monoclonal antibody directed against OX40 (CD134), a costimulatory receptor. Intravenous ivuxolimab was administered to patients every 2 weeks at six dose levels: 0.01, 0.1, 0.3, 1.5, 3 and 10 mg/kg. Of the approximately 54 patients in dose escalation, about 20 had hepatocellular carcinoma, some 15 had melanoma, 9 had renal cell carcinoma and 9 had head and neck cancer. A male proportion of approximately 83% and a mean age of roughly 58 years, ranging from about 20 to 79, were recorded for the dose-escalation cohort. Prior anti-PD-1, anti-PD-L1 or anti-CTLA-4 therapy was permitted, and 40% of dose-escalation patients had received checkpoint inhibitors. Partial responses occurred in three dose-escalation patients, of whom one had hepatocellular carcinoma and two had cutaneous melanoma. Peripheral TCRbeta sequencing was intended to test whether TCR sequence diversity was altered and clonal T-cell expansion was caused by ivuxolimab. The monotherapy dose-escalation portion (N = 52 patients) of the phase I ivuxolimab trial is reported in the paper. General study outcomes and caveats: Low levels of normalized T-cell clonal expansion were also seen in some patients who did not respond. At doses of 0.1 to 3.0 mg/kg, clonal expansion of both CD4+ and CD8+ T cells in blood was seen between baseline and week 6. After ivuxolimab, expanded clones were on average more numerous among CD8+ T cells than among CD4+ T cells. Which antigens the clonally expanded peripheral T cells were specific for was not determined. In the 0.1-3.0 mg/kg groups, partial responders were among the patients with the lowest normalized peripheral clonal expansion, particularly in CD8+ T cells.

In regard to this clone: Its antigen has not been determined. Base qualities are not provided; no much larger clone lies one nucleotide away.

The trial excluded patients who had a history of autoimmune disease or were on systemic immunosuppression. Peripheral blood for TCR sequencing was collected from all dose cohorts at baseline, on cycle 4 day 1, and on cycle 7 day 1. The samples were taken from a phase I, first-in-human, multicenter, open-label dose-escalation trial of ivuxolimab. Adults with locally advanced or metastatic melanoma, renal cell, hepatocellular, or head and neck squamous cell carcinoma were enrolled in the trial. Before TCR sequencing, CD4+ and CD8+ T cells were separately sorted from peripheral blood. To sequence the TCRbeta CDR3 region, genomic DNA was isolated from the sorted cells. TCRbeta CDR3 regions were sequenced using the immunoSEQ Assay. TCRdb mirrors the immuneACCESS table, restricted to in-frame sequences. Some clones are absent from its copies; in checked studies, under half trace to an unresolved V gene, and the reason for the others is unknown. Recorded for this sample are approximately 76,000 clones; around nine tenths of them occurred a single time. The top ten constitute approximately 0.76% of the sample.

Sequenced here: CD4+ or CD8+ T cells sorted from blood, sampled in a trial of the OX40 agonist ivuxolimab. This TCR came from an adult with an advanced solid tumor such as melanoma, head and neck, liver or kidney cancer.

In nucleotide form, the sequence is TGTGCCAGCAGCTTAGTTATCGGGGGCGTCACCGGGGAGCTGTTTTTT. It encodes CASSLVIGGVTGELFF. The rearranged chain carries TRBV7-8 and TRBJ2-2; the D segment might be TRBD1 or TRBD2, since each matches 6 bases. A distance of 13 bases separates the germline ends of V and J, which lose 1 base and 4 bases respectively. The CDR3, from cysteine to phenylalanine, totals 16 residues. The sequence is cut down to CDR3 DNA, 48 bases in frame from base 1. Via the germline V gene, CDR1 is SGHVS and CDR2 FQNEAQ. Beyond the CDR3, the reference TRBV7-8 and TRBJ2-2 genes provide the residues; the full variable domain reads: GAGVSQSPRYKVAKRGQDVALRCDPISGHVSLFWYQQALGQGPEFLTYFQNEAQLDKSGLPSDRFFAERPEGSVSTLKIQRTQQEDSAVYLCASSLVIGGVTGELFFGEGSRLTVL.